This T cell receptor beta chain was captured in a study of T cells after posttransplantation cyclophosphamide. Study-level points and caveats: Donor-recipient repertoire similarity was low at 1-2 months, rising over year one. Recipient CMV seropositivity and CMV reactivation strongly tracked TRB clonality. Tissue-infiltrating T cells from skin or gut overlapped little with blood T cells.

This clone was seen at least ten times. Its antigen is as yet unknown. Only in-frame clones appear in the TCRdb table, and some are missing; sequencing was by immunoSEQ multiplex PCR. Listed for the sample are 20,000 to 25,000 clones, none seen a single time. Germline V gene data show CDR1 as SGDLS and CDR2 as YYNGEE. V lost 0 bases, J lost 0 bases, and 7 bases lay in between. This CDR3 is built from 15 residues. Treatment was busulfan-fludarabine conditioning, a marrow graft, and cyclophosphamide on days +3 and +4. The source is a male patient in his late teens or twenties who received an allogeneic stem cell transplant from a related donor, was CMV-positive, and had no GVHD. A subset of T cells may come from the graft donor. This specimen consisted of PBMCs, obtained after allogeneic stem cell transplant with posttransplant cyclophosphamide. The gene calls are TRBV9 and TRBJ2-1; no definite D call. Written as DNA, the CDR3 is TGTGCCAGCAGCGTAGCCCCGAGCTCCTACAATGAGCAGTTCTTC. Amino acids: CASSVAPSSYNEQFF.